Included here is one T cell receptor beta chain sequence, with context. Its specificity is unknown. Measured with immunoSEQ multiplex PCR; TCRdb has only the in-frame clones, and not every one. Of about 200,000 clones in the sample, 80% to 90% are singletons; the top ten hold about 8%. The CDR3 totals 14 residues. CDR1 and CDR2 (germline): SNHLY, FYNNEI. Deletions cut 5 bases from V and 3 bases from J, with 11 bases between. This specimen comes from a study of T cell responses to AZD1222 COVID-19 vaccine. Overall study results and limits: Donors, mostly white British, included more females; clonal diversity was possibly underestimated. A reported finding is that nearly half of spike-specific TCRs target unmutated variant regions. Sampling captured repertoires only after the peak T cell response. Spike-specific TCR breadth and depth were elevated following two AZD1222 doses.

The rearrangement joins TRBV2 to TRBJ1-5; perhaps TRBD1 as D (5 bases). This TCR was sampled from an adult in good health. The specimen was peripheral blood, collected on day 0 of AZD1222 vaccination. The CDR3 sequence: CASSYDSSNQPQHF. Here the CDR3 DNA reads TGTGCCAGCAGTTATGACAGCTCCAATCAGCCCCAGCATTTT.